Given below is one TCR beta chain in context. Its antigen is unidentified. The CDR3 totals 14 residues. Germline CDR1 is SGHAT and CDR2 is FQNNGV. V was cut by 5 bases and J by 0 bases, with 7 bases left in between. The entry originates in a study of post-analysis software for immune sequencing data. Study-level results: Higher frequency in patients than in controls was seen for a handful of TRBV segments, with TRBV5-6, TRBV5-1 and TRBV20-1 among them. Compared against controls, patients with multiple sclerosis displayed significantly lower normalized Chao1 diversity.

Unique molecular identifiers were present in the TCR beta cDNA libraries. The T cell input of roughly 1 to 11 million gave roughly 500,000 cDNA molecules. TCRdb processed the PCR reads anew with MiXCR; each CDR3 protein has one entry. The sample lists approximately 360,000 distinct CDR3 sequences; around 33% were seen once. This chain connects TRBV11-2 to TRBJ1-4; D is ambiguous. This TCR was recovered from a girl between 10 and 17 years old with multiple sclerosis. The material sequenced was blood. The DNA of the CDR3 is TGTGCCAGCAGCCCCAGGTCAACTAATGAAAAACTGTTTTTT. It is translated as CASSPRSTNEKLFF.